The T cell receptor (beta chain) described here comes from a study of shared clonotypes between healthy human individuals. Findings of the study overall: Naive CD4 clonotypes overlapped across several donors at around 4.8%. Relative to memory subsets, naive subsets generally showed larger estimated richness. Depth of sequencing was expected to influence donor clonotype sharing.

Notes on this clone: What it recognizes is unknown.

CD4+ cells underwent separation, giving CD45RA+ naive and CD45RA-negative memory subsets. The table came from immunoSEQ multiplex PCR; TCRdb's copy has only in-frame clones and leaves some out. Of approximately 2.5 million clones listed, 85% to 95% were seen once; the top ten hold 0.14%. The CDR3 is 15 amino acids. Germline loops: CDR1 ENHRY, CDR2 SYGVKD. With 2 bases removed from V and 1 base from J, the gap between germline ends came to 11 bases. This clonotype was obtained from a man younger than 35 in good health. The V call is TRBV10-3, the J call TRBJ2-5; D unclear. Sample: naive CD4+ T cells sorted from blood. Noted subset: CD45RA+ positively selected. The CDR3 here is CAISETQAFQETQYF. The CDR3 region has the DNA TGTGCCATCAGTGAGACGCAGGCATTCCAAGAGACCCAGTACTTC.